A selection of T cell receptor beta chains follows, all from one sample in a study of blood T cell repertoires in COVID-19. Data came from immunoSEQ multiplex PCR; TCRdb stores just in-frame clones and leaves some out. The sample has about 140,000 clones; 88% are singletons. The sample taken for sequencing was peripheral blood. The receptors stem from a man in his 70s with acute or convalescent COVID-19. The CDR3 runs from the conserved cysteine through the conserved F or W. A D gene is named only where the DNA matches it firmly. Clone size, where shown, is once, few, many, or a class for clones that have expanded.

clone size: NA; J gene: TRBJ1-1; V gene: TRBV5-5; D gene: NA; CDR3 DNA: TGTGCCAGCAGCTTGGTAGGGGGGGATGACACTGAAGCTTTCTTT; CDR3 protein: CASSLVGGDDTEAFF
clone size: NA; J gene: TRBJ1-2; V gene: TRBV7-9; D gene: TRBD1; CDR3 DNA: TGTGCCAGCAGCCCGGGACAGGGCGGCTATGGCTACACCTTC; CDR3 protein: CASSPGQGGYGYTF
clone size: NA; J gene: TRBJ2-2; V gene: TRBV19; D gene: TRBD1; CDR3 DNA: TGTGCCAGTAGGCCAGGGGGCGAACCCGGGGAGCTGTTTTTT; CDR3 protein: CASRPGGEPGELFF
clone size: NA; J gene: TRBJ2-2; V gene: TRBV27; D gene: TRBD1; CDR3 DNA: TGTGCCAGCACCCAAAATGACAGGGGGTACACCGGGGAGCTGTTTTTT; CDR3 protein: CASTQNDRGYTGELFF
clone size: NA; J gene: TRBJ2-4; V gene: TRBV14; D gene: TRBD2; CDR3 DNA: TGTGCCAGCAGCCAAGTTACAAGCGGGGCACGGTACTTC; CDR3 protein: CASSQVTSGARYF
clone size: NA; J gene: TRBJ2-3; V gene: TRBV6-6; D gene: TRBD1; CDR3 DNA: TGTGCCAGTATGAGGACAGGACAGACAGATACGCAGTATTTT; CDR3 protein: CASMRTGQTDTQYF
clone size: NA; J gene: TRBJ2-5; V gene: TRBV11-2; D gene: TRBD2; CDR3 DNA: TGTGCCAGCGGCCTAGCGGGGGTTTACCAAGAGACCCAGTACTTC; CDR3 protein: CASGLAGVYQETQYF
clone size: NA; J gene: TRBJ2-3; V gene: TRBV28; D gene: TRBD1; CDR3 DNA: TGTGCCAGCAGTTTAGAGACAGGGTACGGCACAGATACGCAGTATTTT; CDR3 protein: CASSLETGYGTDTQYF
clone size: NA; J gene: TRBJ1-2; V gene: TRBV6-4; D gene: NA; CDR3 DNA: TGTGCCAGCAGCCCGAGACCTACAGGGATCTATGGCTACACCTTC; CDR3 protein: CASSPRPTGIYGYTF
clone size: NA; J gene: TRBJ2-2; V gene: TRBV4-2; D gene: TRBD1; CDR3 DNA: TGTGCCAGCAGCCAAGAGAGGGGGCAAAGCGGGGAGCTGTTTTTT; CDR3 protein: CASSQERGQSGELFF
clone size: NA; J gene: TRBJ2-1; V gene: TRBV5-1; D gene: TRBD2; CDR3 DNA: TGCGCCAGCAGCCTTCACCTAGCGGGGGCTGAGCAGTTCTTC; CDR3 protein: CASSLHLAGAEQFF
clone size: NA; J gene: TRBJ2-7; V gene: TRBV6-5; D gene: NA; CDR3 DNA: TGTGCCAGCAGTTACGAAAGGGAGTACGAGCAGTACTTC; CDR3 protein: CASSYEREYEQYF
clone size: NA; J gene: TRBJ2-5; V gene: TRBV30; D gene: NA; CDR3 DNA: TGTGCCTGGAGCCCCCTTATAAACCAAGAGACCCAGTACTTC; CDR3 protein: CAWSPLINQETQYF
clone size: NA; J gene: TRBJ1-5; V gene: TRBV7-9; D gene: TRBD1; CDR3 DNA: TGTGCCAGCAGTCTGACAGGGGAGCAGCCCCAGCATTTT; CDR3 protein: CASSLTGEQPQHF
clone size: once; J gene: TRBJ2-4; V gene: TRBV18; D gene: NA; CDR3 DNA: TGTGCCAGCTCGCCCACGGGAGAAACCAACATTCAGTACTTC; CDR3 protein: CASSPTGETNIQYF
clone size: NA; J gene: TRBJ2-5; V gene: TRBV7-8; D gene: NA; CDR3 DNA: TGTGCCAGCAGCTTAGCCGAGACAGAAGAGACCCAGTACTTC; CDR3 protein: CASSLAETEETQYF
clone size: NA; J gene: TRBJ1-5; V gene: TRBV6-6; D gene: TRBD1; CDR3 DNA: TGTGCCAGCAGTAGAGGGACAGCGAATCAGCCCCAGCATTTT; CDR3 protein: CASSRGTANQPQHF
clone size: once; J gene: TRBJ1-6; V gene: TRBV7-9; D gene: NA; CDR3 DNA: TGTGCCAGCAGCGTAGACCCTAATAATTCACCCCTCCACTTT; CDR3 protein: CASSVDPNNSPLHF
clone size: NA; J gene: TRBJ2-1; V gene: TRBV5-1; D gene: TRBD1; CDR3 DNA: TGCGCCAGCAGCTTGGCCGGGGACAGGAATTACAATGAGCAGTTCTTC; CDR3 protein: CASSLAGDRNYNEQFF
clone size: NA; J gene: TRBJ2-1; V gene: TRBV19; D gene: NA; CDR3 DNA: TGTGCCAGTAGTATTCCAGACAGGCGTCCCTACAATGAGCAGTTCTTC; CDR3 protein: CASSIPDRRPYNEQFF
clone size: NA; J gene: TRBJ1-6; V gene: TRBV11-2; D gene: TRBD1; CDR3 DNA: TGTGCCAGCAGCTTAGTTGGACAGGGGAGGAATTCACCCCTCCACTTT; CDR3 protein: CASSLVGQGRNSPLHF
clone size: NA; J gene: TRBJ2-5; V gene: TRBV28; D gene: NA; CDR3 DNA: TGTGCCAGCAGTTTCCCCTGGCCATACCAAGAGACCCAGTACTTC; CDR3 protein: CASSFPWPYQETQYF
clone size: NA; J gene: TRBJ2-7; V gene: TRBV5-6; D gene: TRBD1; CDR3 DNA: TGTGCCAGCAGCCGCGACAGGGTCTACGAGCAGTACTTC; CDR3 protein: CASSRDRVYEQYF
clone size: NA; J gene: TRBJ2-7; V gene: TRBV27; D gene: NA; CDR3 DNA: TGTGCCAGCAGACGCGGGACGGCGAGCTCCTACGAGCAGTACTTC; CDR3 protein: CASRRGTASSYEQYF
clone size: NA; J gene: TRBJ2-5; V gene: TRBV5-1; D gene: NA; CDR3 DNA: TGCGCCAGCAGCTTGGGACAGCTGTACCAAGAGACCCAGTACTTC; CDR3 protein: CASSLGQLYQETQYF
clone size: once; J gene: TRBJ1-1; V gene: TRBV10-3; D gene: TRBD1; CDR3 DNA: TGTGCCATCAGTGAGATGGGACAGGCGGGCACTGAAGCTTTCTTT; CDR3 protein: CAISEMGQAGTEAFF
clone size: NA; J gene: TRBJ1-6; V gene: TRBV28; D gene: TRBD1; CDR3 DNA: TGTGCCAGCAGTTTGGGACAGGTCTATTCACCCCTCCACTTT; CDR3 protein: CASSLGQVYSPLHF
clone size: NA; J gene: TRBJ2-2; V gene: TRBV2; D gene: NA; CDR3 DNA: TGTGCCAGCACCCCGGGTAACACCGGGGAGCTGTTTTTT; CDR3 protein: CASTPGNTGELFF
clone size: NA; J gene: TRBJ2-1; V gene: TRBV9; D gene: NA; CDR3 DNA: TGTGCCAGCAGCCCCCGCGGGGGCCGGGACGATGAGCAGTTCTTC; CDR3 protein: CASSPRGGRDDEQFF
clone size: NA; J gene: TRBJ2-5; V gene: TRBV10-3; D gene: TRBD2; CDR3 DNA: TGTGCCATCAGTACATCTAGCGGGGATCAAGAGACCCAGTACTTC; CDR3 protein: CAISTSSGDQETQYF
clone size: NA; J gene: TRBJ2-1; V gene: TRBV5-1; D gene: NA; CDR3 DNA: TGCGCCAGCAGCTTGCGAGCGAAGTCCTACAATGAGCAGTTCTTC; CDR3 protein: CASSLRAKSYNEQFF
clone size: NA; J gene: TRBJ2-1; V gene: TRBV2; D gene: TRBD2; CDR3 DNA: TGTGCCAGCAGAACCGGACTAGCGACCTACAATGAGCAGTTCTTC; CDR3 protein: CASRTGLATYNEQFF
clone size: once; J gene: TRBJ2-7; V gene: TRBV30; D gene: TRBD1; CDR3 DNA: TGTGCCTGGAGTGTAGGACAGGAAAGATGCTTC; CDR3 protein: CAWSVGQERCF
clone size: NA; J gene: TRBJ1-4; V gene: TRBV12-3/TRBV12-4; D gene: TRBD1; CDR3 DNA: TGTGCCAGCAGTTCCGAACAGGGGGAAAAACTGTTTTTT; CDR3 protein: CASSSEQGEKLFF
clone size: once; J gene: TRBJ2-1; V gene: TRBV3-1/TRBV3-2; D gene: TRBD2; CDR3 DNA: TGTGCCAGCAGCCAAGGGGGACTAGCGGGTTCTATCGACAATGAGCAGTTCTTC; CDR3 protein: CASSQGGLAGSIDNEQFF
clone size: NA; J gene: TRBJ1-5; V gene: TRBV6-1; D gene: NA; CDR3 DNA: TGTGCCAGCAGTGAAGCAGGAGGGGTTCAGCCCCAGCATTTT; CDR3 protein: CASSEAGGVQPQHF
clone size: once; J gene: TRBJ1-2; V gene: TRBV18; D gene: NA; CDR3 DNA: TGTGCCAGCTCGCCCCGGACAGCAAACTATGGCTACACCTTC; CDR3 protein: CASSPRTANYGYTF
clone size: few; J gene: TRBJ1-3; V gene: TRBV5-1; D gene: TRBD1; CDR3 DNA: TGCGCCAGCAGCCAAGGACAGGCCTCTGGAAACACCATATATTTT; CDR3 protein: CASSQGQASGNTIYF
clone size: once; J gene: TRBJ2-7; V gene: TRBV11-2; D gene: TRBD2; CDR3 DNA: TGTGCCAGCAGCACCGGGACTAGCGGGAGGCTCTACGAGCAGTACTTC; CDR3 protein: CASSTGTSGRLYEQYF
clone size: NA; J gene: TRBJ2-2; V gene: TRBV7-9; D gene: NA; CDR3 DNA: TGTGCCGTTCCCGACTGGCCCGCGAACACCGGGGAGCTGTTTTTT; CDR3 protein: CAVPDWPANTGELFF
clone size: NA; J gene: TRBJ2-1; V gene: TRBV6-2/TRBV6-3; D gene: TRBD2; CDR3 DNA: TGTGCCAGCAGTTATATTGCGGGGGAGGCCTACAATGAGCAGTTCTTC; CDR3 protein: CASSYIAGEAYNEQFF